The 30 T cell receptor beta chains in this list originate from one sample, sequenced in a study of cytomegalovirus exposure and HLA in healthy donors. The PCR ran on 60 Vbeta and 13 Jbeta primers. Sequencing was performed with immunoSEQ multiplex PCR; in TCRdb, only in-frame clones are kept and a portion is missing. This table holds 90,000 to 110,000 clones, approximately 80% found once. The source material was PBMCs. The source is a woman in her 30s in good health and CMV-seronegative.

This clone was seen just once. CDR3 protein: CASEPRQGTGTYEQYF. The CDR3 DNA sequence: TGCGCCAGCGAACCGAGGCAAGGGACAGGGACCTACGAGCAGTACTTC. The chain couples TRBV5-1 to TRBJ2-7, with TRBD1 matching 9 bases. The germline gives CDR1 SGHRS, CDR2 YFSETQ. CDR3 length: 16 amino acids. V gave up 7 bases and J gave up 2 bases; unmatched junction bases: 13.

This clone was detected only a few times. CDR3 sequence (DNA): TGTGCCAGCAGTGAATCAGGGAACACTGAAGCTTTCTTT. Protein sequence: CASSESGNTEAFF. The V gene is TRBV25-1, the J gene TRBJ1-1; D remains unclear. The germline gives CDR1 MGHDK, CDR2 SYGVNS. The V and J ends lost 1 base and 1 base respectively, with 4 bases between them. The CDR3 length is 13 residues.

The V gene is TRBV13, the J gene TRBJ2-1; 16 bases fit TRBD2. Germline assignment: CDR1 PRHDT and CDR2 FYEKMQ (reference sequence). V shed 6 bases and J 0 bases; nucleotides not matched to a gene: 11. The CDR3 covers 20 residues. CDR3 protein: CASSLRRGLAGGLSYNEQFF. CDR3 DNA sequence: TGTGCCAGCAGTCTCCGTCGGGGACTAGCGGGAGGGCTCTCCTACAATGAGCAGTTCTTC.

The table lists this clone with a count of one. The chain uses TRBV13 and TRBJ2-4; maybe TRBD2 (6 bases). The germline V and J ends were trimmed by 5 bases and 0 bases, with 11 bases remaining between them. Germline loops: CDR1 PRHDT, CDR2 FYEKMQ (reference sequence). The CDR3 contains 15 residues. The CDR3 protein is CASSGAGLAKNIQYF. CDR3 DNA sequence: TGTGCCAGCAGCGGAGCGGGTCTAGCCAAAAACATTCAGTACTTC.

This chain connects TRBV7-2 to TRBJ2-3, with 7 bases fitting TRBD1. The V gene end was trimmed by 4 bases and the J gene end by 3 bases; junction bases not matched to a gene: 10. Germline CDR1 is SGHTA and CDR2 is FQGNSA. The CDR3 is made up of 16 amino acids. CDR3 protein: CASSSQTGTATDTQYF. Written as DNA, the CDR3 is TGTGCCAGCAGCTCTCAAACCGGGACAGCGACAGATACGCAGTATTTT.

The chain links TRBV25-1 to TRBJ1-1, with D possibly matching TRBD1 (5 bases). Trimming stripped 2 bases from V and 2 bases from J, with 9 bases between. Germline CDR1 is MGHDK and CDR2 is SYGVNS. This CDR3 has 14 amino acids. The CDR3 DNA sequence: TGTGCCAGCAGTGAACCCGACAGCAACACTGAAGCTTTCTTT. As protein: CASSEPDSNTEAFF.

The chain has TRBV18 and TRBJ1-3; perhaps TRBD1 as D (6 bases). The length of the CDR3 is 17 residues. With 4 bases removed from V and 0 bases from J, the gap between germline ends came to 16 bases. From germline, CDR1 is KGHSH and CDR2 LQKENI. The CDR3 DNA follows: TGTGCCAGCTCACTACGACCGAGACAGGACTCTGGAAACACCATATATTTT. Translated: CASSLRPRQDSGNTIYF.

The gene calls are TRBV7-9 and TRBJ2-3; TRBD1 agrees at 7 bases. CDR1 and CDR2 (germline): SEHNR, FQNEAQ (reference sequence). J was trimmed by 4 bases and V by 4 bases; bases with no gene match: 5. The CDR3 loop spans 14 amino acids. The CDR3 DNA is TGTGCCAGCAGCTATCAGGGGGTTGCAGATACGCAGTATTTT. Translated: CASSYQGVADTQYF.

This sequence joins TRBV19 and TRBJ2-1, with 13 bases lining up with TRBD2. V shed 3 bases, J shed 10 bases, and the junction held 6 bases outside the gene matches. The CDR3 length is 15 residues. Germline V gene data show CDR1 as LNHDA and CDR2 as SQIVND (reference sequence). The CDR3, as DNA: TGTGCCAGTAGTATCGGACTAGCGGGAGTCGGCGAGCAGTTCTTC. Its protein is CASSIGLAGVGEQFF. The full variable domain, its missing parts supplied by reference TRBV19 and TRBJ2-1, is DGGITQSPKYLFRKEGQNVTLSCEQNLNHDAMYWYRQDPGQGLRLIYYSQIVNDFQKGDIAEGYSVSREKKESFPLTVTSAQKNPTAFYLCASSIGLAGVGEQFFGPGTRLTVL.

J is TRBJ2-1 and V is TRBV5-4; 7 nucleotides agree with TRBD2. CDR3 length: 15 residues. V shed 6 bases, J shed 3 bases, and the junction held 9 bases outside the gene matches. CDR1 and CDR2 (germline): SGHNT, YYREEE (reference sequence). CDR3 nucleotides: TGTGCCAGCAACTGGAAGGAGCGGGACTACAATGAGCAGTTCTTC. Translated: CASNWKERDYNEQFF.

V is TRBV7-6 and J is TRBJ2-1, with D possibly TRBD1 on 5 matching bases. The CDR3 sequence is 14 residues long. The germline V gene has CDR1 SGHVS and CDR2 FNYEAQ. Trimming stripped 1 base from V and 8 bases from J, with 12 bases between. This CDR3 reads CASSLDSGRDEQFF. CDR3 sequence (DNA): TGTGCCAGCAGCTTAGACAGTGGCAGGGATGAGCAGTTCTTC.

The genes are TRBV19 and TRBJ1-2, with TRBD1 as a possible D gene (5 bases). Trimming cost V 8 bases and J 8 bases, with 18 bases left between them. CDR3 size: 13 residues. Germline V gene sequence: CDR1 LNHDA, CDR2 SQIVND (reference sequence). CDR3 sequence reads: CASSGREGSGYTF. Written as DNA, the CDR3 is TGTGCCAGTTCGGGCAGGGAGGGATCAGGCTACACCTTC.

This chain links TRBV7-2 with TRBJ2-1, with 8 bases fitting TRBD2. Germline assignment: CDR1 SGHTA and CDR2 FQGNSA. The junction had 12 bases not matched to a gene; V was cut back by 5 bases and J by 6 bases. This CDR3 has 16 residues. Here the CDR3 DNA reads TGTGCCAGCAGCCGAATCCAAGCGGGAGCGGTCAATGAGCAGTTCTTC. Encoded protein: CASSRIQAGAVNEQFF.

This chain connects TRBV6-7 to TRBJ2-2, with D possibly being TRBD2 (5 bases). TRBV6-7 falls under the ORF class, with uncertain function. V shed 6 bases and J shed 4 bases, with 21 bases lying between them. CDR3 length equals 17 residues. The CDR3 loop is CASRQDPSPGFTGELFF. CDR3 bases: TGTGCCAGCAGACAAGACCCTAGCCCGGGATTCACCGGGGAGCTGTTTTTT.

The V gene is TRBV10-3, the J gene TRBJ2-7; tentative D call: TRBD1 (6 bases). V was pared by 3 bases and J by 2 bases, with 11 bases between. The CDR3 runs to 14 residues. Germline V gene data show CDR1 as ENHRY and CDR2 as SYGVKD. CDR3 coding DNA: TGTGCCATCAGTGACACAGGGATTACCTACGAGCAGTACTTC. It is translated as CAISDTGITYEQYF.

The rearrangement links TRBV19 to TRBJ2-1, with 9 bases aligning to TRBD2. The V and J ends lost 3 bases and 15 bases, in that order; junction bases with no gene match: 12. CDR1 is LNHDA, CDR2 SQIVND, per germline (reference sequence). The CDR3 has 14 amino acids. The CDR3 loop is CASSIDRGSGGSFF. The CDR3 DNA reads TGTGCCAGTAGTATTGATCGAGGTAGCGGGGGCTCGTTCTTC.

V is TRBV28 and J is TRBJ1-1; TRBD1 might be the D (5 bases). Germline V CDR1 and CDR2: MDHEN, SYDVKM. Trimming removed 5 bases from V and 4 bases from J, with 17 bases in between. This CDR3 spans 15 amino acids. The CDR3 coding sequence is TGTGCCAGCAGTCCCCCGGAGGGGCGCGTCACTGAAGCTTTCTTT. Encoded protein: CASSPPEGRVTEAFF.

V and J are TRBV16 and TRBJ2-7, with a possible D match to TRBD1 (5 bases). V lost 3 bases and J 5 bases, leaving 17 bases between the germline ends. In germline, CDR1 is KGHSY, CDR2 FQNENV. The CDR3 has 15 amino acids. CDR3 protein: CASSHPSRARNEQYF. CDR3 coding DNA: TGTGCCAGCAGCCATCCCTCCAGGGCTCGGAACGAGCAGTACTTC.

This chain links TRBV7-6 with TRBJ2-7; the match to TRBD2 covers 11 bases. This CDR3 has 14 residues. Germline V gives CDR1 SGHVS, CDR2 FNYEAQ. J was trimmed by 7 bases and V by 5 bases; bases with no gene match: 7. Written as DNA, the CDR3 is TGTGCCAGCAGCGTACCGGGACTAGCGGCAGAGCAGTACTTC. This translates into CASSVPGLAAEQYF. Full variable domain (remainder filled in from reference TRBV7-6 and TRBJ2-7): GAGVSQSPRYKVTKRGQDVALRCDPISGHVSLYWYRQALGQGPEFLTYFNYEAQQDKSGLPNDRFSAERPEGSISTLTIQRTEQRDSAMYRCASSVPGLAAEQYFGPGTRLTVT.

V is TRBV4-3 and J is TRBJ2-2; 9 bases agree with TRBD2. Trimming removed 1 base from V and 1 base from J; junction bases left unmatched: 1. Germline lookup yields CDR1 LGHNA and CDR2 YSLEER. This CDR3 comprises 16 residues. The CDR3 region is CASSQGLAENTGELFF. The CDR3 DNA sequence: TGCGCCAGCAGCCAAGGACTAGCGGAGAACACCGGGGAGCTGTTTTTT.

This clone has more than one count but fewer than ten. V gene TRBV5-5 combines with J gene TRBJ1-4; TRBD1 might be the D (5 bases). Trimming took 4 bases from V and 8 from J, leaving 18 bases between them. The CDR3 is 15 residues long. Germline V gives CDR1 SGHKS, CDR2 YYEKEE (reference sequence). Here the CDR3 DNA reads TGTGCCAGCAGCGCACTATGGGGCGCCGCCGAAAAACTGTTTTTT. Translation: CASSALWGAAEKLFF.

The chain joins TRBV7-8 to TRBJ2-1, with TRBD2 identical over 15 bases. V was clipped by 3 bases and J by 4 bases; unmatched bases: 7. CDR1 and CDR2 (germline): SGHVS, FQNEAQ. The CDR3 contains 18 residues. CDR3 region: CASSFGTSGRSGYNEQFF. The CDR3 DNA is TGTGCCAGCAGCTTCGGGACTAGCGGGAGGTCAGGATACAATGAGCAGTTCTTC.

V and J are TRBV4-1 and TRBJ2-7, with TRBD1 identical over 9 bases. Germline trimming cut 1 base from V and 1 base from J; bases unmatched to any gene: 2. This CDR3 contains 15 residues. The germline CDR1 and CDR2 sequences are MGHRA and YSYEKL. CDR3 in amino acids: CASSQAGQGSYEQYF. In DNA form, the CDR3 reads TGCGCCAGCAGCCAAGCGGGACAGGGATCCTACGAGCAGTACTTC.

The V call is TRBV25-1, the J call TRBJ1-4; 10 bases are a match to TRBD1. V lost 3 bases to trimming and J lost 3 bases; unmatched junction nucleotides: 4. Looked up from germline, CDR1 is MGHDK and CDR2 is SYGVNS. The CDR3 is made up of 16 amino acids. The DNA for the CDR3 is TGTGCCAGCAGTGATTCCGGGACAGGGGCTAATGAAAAACTGTTTTTT. It yields the protein CASSDSGTGANEKLFF.

The V gene is TRBV5-4, the J gene TRBJ2-5; 9 nucleotides line up with TRBD1. The CDR3 covers 15 residues. The germline gives CDR1 SGHNT, CDR2 YYREEE (reference sequence). With 2 bases clipped from V and 4 bases from J, the junction kept 6 bases outside the gene matches. CDR3 residues: CASSLTGGAIETQYF. CDR3 coding DNA: TGTGCCAGCAGCTTAACAGGGGGCGCGATAGAGACCCAGTACTTC.

The rearrangement uses TRBV7-9 and TRBJ1-2; TRBD1 might be the D (6 bases). Germline CDR1 SEHNR, CDR2 FQNEAQ (reference sequence). Trimming left V 3 bases short and J 4 bases short, with 21 bases between. The CDR3 is 17 amino acids. The CDR3 spells CASSFGAGDVRGYGYTF. The CDR3 DNA reads TGTGCCAGCAGCTTCGGCGCAGGGGACGTACGTGGCTATGGCTACACCTTC.

The rearrangement links TRBV10-3 to TRBJ1-3, with D possibly matching TRBD1 (6 bases). The CDR3 covers 14 residues. V gave up 10 bases and J gave up 2 bases, with 15 bases separating them. CDR1 is ENHRY and CDR2 is SYGVKD in the germline V gene. CDR3 sequence: CASRDTVTGNTIYF. CDR3 in DNA: TGTGCCAGCCGGGACACAGTTACTGGAAACACCATATATTTT.

The J gene is TRBJ2-1, the V gene TRBV28, with 11 bases lining up with TRBD2. V trimming: 6 bases; J trimming: 4 bases; junction bases outside the gene matches: 5. The CDR3 is made up of 15 amino acids. CDR1 and CDR2 from the germline V gene are MDHEN and SYDVKM. DNA for the CDR3: TGTGCCAGCAGCCTAACTAGCGGGGGTTACAATGAGCAGTTCTTC. Encoded protein: CASSLTSGGYNEQFF. The full variable domain, with the rest looked up from reference TRBV28 and TRBJ2-1, is DVKVTQSSRYLVKRTGEKVFLECVQDMDHENMFWYRQDPGLGLRLIYFSYDVKMKEKGDIPEGYSVSREKKERFSLILESASTNQTSMYLCASSLTSGGYNEQFFGPGTRLTVL.

Here the CDR3 DNA reads TGTGCCAGCAGACCACAGAAAGAGACCCAGTACTTC. This codes for CASRPQKETQYF. The chain is built from TRBV5-4 and TRBJ2-5; D remains ambiguous. CDR1 SGHNT and CDR2 YYREEE come from the germline V gene (reference sequence). V was cut by 5 bases and J by 3 bases, with 8 bases left in between. CDR3 length: 12 amino acids. Filled out from reference TRBV5-4 and TRBJ2-5, the complete variable domain reads ETGVTQSPTHLIKTRGQQVTLRCSSQSGHNTVSWYQQALGQGPQFIFQYYREEENGRGNFPPRFSGLQFPNYSSELNVNALELDDSALYLCASRPQKETQYFGPGTRLLVL.

V is TRBV5-1 and J is TRBJ2-5; tentative D call: TRBD1 (6 bases). Trimming removed 2 bases from V and 0 bases from J, with 11 bases in between. Germline CDR1 reads SGHRS; CDR2 reads YFSETQ. CDR3 length: 15 residues. The chain's CDR3 is CASSFQGLYQETQYF. The CDR3 DNA sequence: TGCGCCAGCAGCTTTCAGGGGTTATACCAAGAGACCCAGTACTTC.